This T cell receptor (beta chain) comes out of a study of blood T cell repertoires in COVID-19. The table came from immunoSEQ multiplex PCR; TCRdb's copy has only in-frame clones and leaves some out. The table lists more than 85,000 clones, over 75% of them singletons. Trimming left V 6 bases short and J 7 bases short, with 16 bases between. CDR1 SGHTA and CDR2 FQGTGA come from the germline V gene. This CDR3 is 15 amino acids long. The sample taken for sequencing was peripheral blood. The genes are TRBV7-3 and TRBJ1-6; D is uncertain. The receptor was isolated from a man aged 50-60 years with acute or convalescent COVID-19. CDR3 sequence: CASSLLGTRNSPLHF. The CDR3 nucleotides are TGTGCCAGCAGTCTCCTAGGTACGAGGAATTCACCCCTCCACTTT. Based on the CDR3 plus reference TRBV7-3 and TRBJ1-6, the full variable domain is GAGVSQTPSNKVTEKGKYVELRCDPISGHTALYWYRQSLGQGPEFLIYFQGTGAADDSGLPNDRFFAVRPEGSVSTLKIQRTERGDSAVYLCASSLLGTRNSPLHFGNGTRLTVT.